This entry lists 2 T cell receptor beta chains sequenced from one sample in a study of metastatic and nonmetastatic thyroid tumors. No treatment of any kind had been given to any patient before thyroid surgery. TCRdb re-called the PCR reads via MiXCR. The profile shows about 93,000 clones, 8.6% of them singletons. Specimen: blood. The receptors shown here come from a female donor with papillary thyroid cancer or a benign thyroid nodule (not recorded which). Some clones in this sample may be carry-over from other donors' samples.

Concerning this clone itself: This may be a read error: a much more frequent sequence differs by one nucleotide. The V call is TRBV18, the J call TRBJ2-6; 9 nucleotides match TRBD1. Germline V gives CDR1 KGHSH, CDR2 LQKENI. This CDR3 contains 15 residues. The CDR3: CASYGTGSGANVLIF. CDR3 nucleotides: TGTGCCAGCTACGGGACAGGGTCTGGGGCCAACGTCCTGATTTTC.

The chain carries TRBV20-1 and TRBJ1-1, with a possible D match to TRBD1 (5 bases). Germline V gene lookup returns CDR1 DFQATT and CDR2 SNEGSKA (reference sequence). The CDR3 length is 14 residues. V was shortened by 2 bases and J by 1 base, with 11 bases between the two germline ends. The CDR3 spells CSARLPQGNTEAFF. DNA of the CDR3: TGCAGTGCTAGACTCCCTCAGGGGAACACTGAAGCTTTCTTT.